The sequence of this T cell receptor beta chain was determined in a study of CXCR3-negative and CXCR3-positive naive CD8 T cells. Broader study findings: Relative to CXCR3-negative naive cells, CXCR3-positive naive cells had more hydrophobic TRB CDR3s.

TRB cDNA was prepared as libraries by UMI-labeled 5' RACE. TCRdb reprocessed the 5' RACE reads; each CDR3 protein has one entry and no DNA is given. Its clone listing holds about 89,000 distinct CDR3 sequences. The CDR3 length is 14 residues. On this clonotype itself: Its cognate antigen is unknown.

The receptor comes from a human donor in good health. Some clones in this sample may be carry-over from other donors' samples. The chain recombines TRBV12-3 or TRBV12-4 with TRBJ2-7; TCRdb designates TRBD1, a call that cannot be tested without DNA. Material: naive CXCR3+ CD8+ T cells from blood. Subset specified: CD45RO-CCR7+CD27+CD95- naive CD8+ T cells expressing CXCR3 (TNR3+). The chain's CDR3 is CASRSGTDTYEQYF.